This TCR beta chain was profiled in a study of cytomegalovirus exposure and HLA in healthy donors. Profiling relied on immunoSEQ multiplex PCR, and the TCRdb table lists in-frame clones only, not all of them. The repertoire has 150,000 to 250,000 clones, 80% to 90% of them found once; the top ten carry roughly 1.2%. Findings and limits, study-wide: Using the classifier, cytomegalovirus status was reportedly diagnosed with high specificity and sensitivity. Cytomegalovirus association was assigned to 170 or so TCR beta chains.

Details on this clone: The antigen is not known.

The CDR3 has 15 residues. Germline loops: CDR1 MGHDK, CDR2 SYGVNS. The V gene end was trimmed by 3 bases and the J gene end by 8 bases; junction bases not matched to a gene: 10. This sequence originates from a woman under 40 in good health and CMV-seronegative. Sequencing was done on a sample of PBMCs. The chain joins TRBV25-1 to TRBJ1-2; the match to TRBD1 covers 9 bases. CDR3 in DNA: TGTGCCAGCAGTGATTGGGGGACAGGGCCTGAGGGCTACACCTTC. The encoded protein is CASSDWGTGPEGYTF.